Reported below is one T cell receptor beta chain. What it binds is unknown. This specimen comes from a study of cytomegalovirus exposure and HLA in healthy donors. Whole-study results and caveats: Later analysis showed most CMV-associated TCR beta chains appearing HLA-restricted.

In the PCR, 60 Vbeta and 13 Jbeta primers were used. This table comes from immunoSEQ multiplex PCR, and its TCRdb copy is limited to in-frame clones, with some not included. The table lists 40,000 to 60,000 clones. The germline CDR1 and CDR2 sequences are MNHEY and SMNVEV (reference sequence). Unmatched junction bases numbered 11, after V lost 2 bases and J lost 8 bases. This CDR3 is 15 amino acids long. The TCR sequence derives from a female donor in good health and CMV-seronegative. Sequenced sample: PBMCs. The gene calls are TRBV27 and TRBJ1-2; TRBD1 agrees at 7 bases. The CDR3 coding sequence is TGTGCCAGCAGTTTAACAGGGGAAAGGATAGGGGGCTACACCTTC. Translation gives CASSLTGERIGGYTF.